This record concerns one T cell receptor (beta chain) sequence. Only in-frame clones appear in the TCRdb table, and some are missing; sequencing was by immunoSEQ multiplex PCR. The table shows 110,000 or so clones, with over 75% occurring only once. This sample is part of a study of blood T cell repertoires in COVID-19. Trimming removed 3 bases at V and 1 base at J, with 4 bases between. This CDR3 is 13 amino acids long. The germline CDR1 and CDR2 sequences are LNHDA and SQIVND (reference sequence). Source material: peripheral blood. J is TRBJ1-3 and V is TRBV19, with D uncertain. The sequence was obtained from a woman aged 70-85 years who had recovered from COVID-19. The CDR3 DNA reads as TGTGCCAGTAGTATGGAGTCTGGAAACACCATATATTTT. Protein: CASSMESGNTIYF. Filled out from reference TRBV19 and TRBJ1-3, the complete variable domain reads DGGITQSPKYLFRKEGQNVTLSCEQNLNHDAMYWYRQDPGQGLRLIYYSQIVNDFQKGDIAEGYSVSREKKESFPLTVTSAQKNPTAFYLCASSMESGNTIYFGEGSWLTVV.